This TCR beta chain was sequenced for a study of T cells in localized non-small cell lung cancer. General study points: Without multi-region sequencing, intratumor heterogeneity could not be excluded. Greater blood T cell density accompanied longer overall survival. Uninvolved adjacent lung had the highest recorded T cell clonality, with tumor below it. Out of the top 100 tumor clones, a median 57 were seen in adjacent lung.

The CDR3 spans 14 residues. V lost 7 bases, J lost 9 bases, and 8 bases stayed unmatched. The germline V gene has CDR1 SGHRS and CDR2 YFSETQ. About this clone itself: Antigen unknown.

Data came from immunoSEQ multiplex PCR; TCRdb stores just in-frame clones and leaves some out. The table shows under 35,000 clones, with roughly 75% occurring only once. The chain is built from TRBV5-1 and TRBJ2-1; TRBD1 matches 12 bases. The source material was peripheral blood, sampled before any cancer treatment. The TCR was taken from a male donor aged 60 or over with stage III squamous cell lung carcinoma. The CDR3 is CASGTGTGGLEQFF. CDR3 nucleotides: TGCGCCAGCGGCACCGGGACAGGGGGCCTTGAGCAGTTCTTC.